The rows below give T cell receptor beta chains drawn from one sample of a study of cytomegalovirus exposure and HLA in healthy donors. Here immunoSEQ multiplex PCR was the method, and the copy in TCRdb shows in-frame clones only, minus some. Here the sample spans around 150,000 clones, less than 9.5% being singletons. Sequencing was done on a sample of PBMCs. These receptors all stem from a male donor in good health and CMV-seronegative. CDR3s include the opening cysteine and the closing phenylalanine or tryptophan. The D gene is left open where the match is weak. Size is omitted from some rows. Given values are once, few, many or a class for expanded clones.

TRBV28	-	TRBD1	TRBJ1-4	TGTGCCAGCAGTTTTCTGGCAGGGGGCAGTGAAAAACTGTTTTTT	CASSFLAGGSEKLFF
TRBV28	few	-	TRBJ1-2	TGTGCCAGCAGTCCCCCGGACACTCCTAACTATGGCTACACCTTC	CASSPPDTPNYGYTF
TRBV6-1	-	TRBD2	TRBJ2-7	TGTGCCAGCAGTGCAATCCGAACGGGGGGAACGATACTCTACGAGCAGTACTTC	CASSAIRTGGTILYEQYF
TRBV6-5	-	-	TRBJ2-3	TGTGCCAGCAGTTACTCGAACGGGGGTGATACGCAGTATTTT	CASSYSNGGDTQYF
TRBV11-2	-	TRBD1	TRBJ2-1	TGTGCCAGCAGCTCACCGGGACAGCGGCCCTATGAGCAGTTCTTC	CASSSPGQRPYEQFF
TRBV30	few	-	TRBJ2-3	TGTGCCTGGAGTCTACCGGGACTCCACACAGATACGCAGTATTTT	CAWSLPGLHTDTQYF
TRBV6-1	few	TRBD1	TRBJ1-4	TGTGCCAGCAAAGACAGGGAGCTTCGAAAACTGTTTTTT	CASKDRELRKLFF
TRBV9	few	-	TRBJ2-1	TGTGCCAGCAGCGTAGTGGCAGGGCAGGGAAATGAGCAGTTCTTC	CASSVVAGQGNEQFF
TRBV6-5	few	-	TRBJ2-5	TGTGCCAGCAGTTACTCGAAGGACAGTGAGCAAGAGACCCAGTACTTC	CASSYSKDSEQETQYF
TRBV28	-	TRBD1	TRBJ1-1	TGTGCCAGCAGTCCAGGGGGCGATCCTACTGAAGCTTTCTTT	CASSPGGDPTEAFF
TRBV9	few	TRBD2	TRBJ2-1	TGTGCCAGCAGCGCTACCGGGACTAGCGCACACTATGAGCAGTTCTTC	CASSATGTSAHYEQFF
TRBV7-3	few	TRBD2	TRBJ2-1	TGTGCCAGCAGCTGGACCGGGACTAGTGGCTACAATGAGCAGTTCTTC	CASSWTGTSGYNEQFF
TRBV19	few	TRBD1	TRBJ2-2	TGTGCCAGTAGGCGGGACAGGGACACCGGGGAGCTGTTTTTT	CASRRDRDTGELFF
TRBV27	-	TRBD1	TRBJ2-1	TGTGCCAGTTCCCCAGGGGGCACCCGCAATGAGCAGTTCTTC	CASSPGGTRNEQFF
TRBV27	few	-	TRBJ1-2	TGTGCCAGCAGTTTAGGACAGAACTATGGCTACCCCTTC	CASSLGQNYGYPF
TRBV7-3	-	TRBD1	TRBJ2-1	TGTGCCAGCAGCTCACAGGGGTTAGGTGAGCAGTTCTTC	CASSSQGLGEQFF
TRBV6-4	-	TRBD1	TRBJ1-1	TGTGCCAGCAGTGCACTGACAGGGGCGAACACTGAAGCTTTCTTT	CASSALTGANTEAFF
TRBV6-6	-	-	TRBJ2-5	TGTGCCAGCAGTCCGGGGGAAGAGACCCAGTACTTC	CASSPGEETQYF
TRBV30	-	TRBD2	TRBJ2-2	TGTGCCTGGAGTGTAGTAGCGGGAATTTTCACCGGGGAGCTGTTTTTT	CAWSVVAGIFTGELFF
TRBV28	few	TRBD1	TRBJ1-2	TGTGCCAGCAGCCCAACCTCAGGACAGGGAGGTGGCTACACCTTC	CASSPTSGQGGGYTF
TRBV6-1	few	TRBD1	TRBJ2-7	TGTGCCAGCAGTGAAGCGTCCGGGACAGGTGCCTACGAGCAGTACTTC	CASSEASGTGAYEQYF
TRBV23-1	-	-	TRBJ2-3	TGCGCCAGCAGTCGTAGACAGGAACACCGCACAGATACGCAGTATTTT	CASSRRQEHRTDTQYF
TRBV6-6	-	-	TRBJ1-1	TGTGCCAGCAGGAGAGGTCAGGGCACTGAAGCTTTCTTT	CASRRGQGTEAFF
TRBV19	-	TRBD1	TRBJ1-2	TGTGCCAGTAGTTTCTGGACAGGGCCTAACTATGGCTACACCTTC	CASSFWTGPNYGYTF
TRBV28	-	TRBD2	TRBJ2-4	TGTGCCAGCAGTTTATCCCCGACTAGCGCGGAAAACATTCAGTACTTC	CASSLSPTSAENIQYF
TRBV7-9	-	TRBD1	TRBJ2-7	TGTGCCAGCAGCGAGGGACAGATATACGAGCAGTACTTC	CASSEGQIYEQYF
TRBV4-3	-	-	TRBJ1-1	TGCGCCAGCAGCCAAGATCCGAGGGCAGGGGTCATGAAAACTGAAGCTTTCTTT	CASSQDPRAGVMKTEAFF
TRBV7-8	-	-	TRBJ2-1	TGTGCCAGCAGACAGACTCAGGGTCGCGGCTACGAGCAGTTCTTC	CASRQTQGRGYEQFF
TRBV11-3	-	-	TRBJ2-3	TGTGCCAGCAGCTACCCAGGGGATACGCAGTATTTT	CASSYPGDTQYF
TRBV30	-	TRBD1	TRBJ1-2	TGTGCCCGCGGACAGGGGAATGGCTACACCTTC	CARGQGNGYTF
TRBV5-4	few	TRBD1	TRBJ1-6	TGTGCCAGCAGCGGGGACAGGAATTCACCCCTCCACTTT	CASSGDRNSPLHF
TRBV10-1	-	-	TRBJ2-1	TGCGCCAGCATTCGACTAATCCAGTTCTTC	CASIRLIQFF
TRBV11-2	few	-	TRBJ1-4	TGTGCCAGCAGCTTAATCAGTTTGGAAAAACTGTTTTTT	CASSLISLEKLFF
TRBV7-9	few	-	TRBJ2-1	TGTGCCAGCAGCTTTCTAGAGAATGAGCAGTTCTTC	CASSFLENEQFF
TRBV27	-	-	TRBJ2-1	TGTGCCAGCAGTTTAAACTCCAATGGTGAGCAGTTCTTC	CASSLNSNGEQFF
TRBV19	-	TRBD1	TRBJ2-1	TGTGCCAGTACCCAGGGGGCCGGGACAGGGAAGTTCTTC	CASTQGAGTGKFF
TRBV6-5	-	-	TRBJ2-2	TGTGCCAGCAGTCAGGTTTCAGGGTACACCGGGGAGCTGTTTTTT	CASSQVSGYTGELFF
TRBV9	few	TRBD2	TRBJ2-3	TGTGCCAGCAGCGCCCTAGCGGAACGCACAGATACGCAGTATTTT	CASSALAERTDTQYF